This TCR beta chain originates from a study of OX40 agonist ivuxolimab in advanced cancers. Study at large: Of the participants, roughly 40% had some prior anti-PD-1, anti-PD-L1 or anti-CTLA-4 therapy, which was allowed. Study observations and caveats: Some of the nonresponding patients also showed low levels of normalized T-cell clonal expansion.

V was clipped by 0 bases and J by 0 bases, with 5 bases between them. Germline V CDR1 and CDR2: LGHNA, YSLEER. CDR3 size: 15 residues. Blood sampling took place at baseline, cycle 4 day 1, and cycle 7 day 1. Produced via immunoSEQ multiplex PCR; TCRdb's table is partial and in-frame only. The sample carries about 61,000 clones, around four fifths recorded once. About this clone: The antigen is not known.

The rearrangement uses TRBV4-3 and TRBJ1-4; D is unclear. This sequence originates from an adult with an advanced solid tumor such as melanoma, head and neck, liver or kidney cancer. The specimen comprised CD4+ or CD8+ T cells sorted from blood, sampled in a trial of the OX40 agonist ivuxolimab. CDR3 sequence (DNA): TGCGCCAGCAGCCAAGATTGGGCAACTAATGAAAAACTGTTTTTT. It specifies CASSQDWATNEKLFF.